This T cell receptor beta chain was sequenced in a study of OX40 agonist ivuxolimab in advanced cancers. Study outcomes and limitations: Antigens targeted by the expanded peripheral T cells were not determined.

V shed 3 bases and J shed 3 bases, with 17 bases lying between them. Per the germline V gene, CDR1 is KGHSH and CDR2 is LQKENI. The CDR3 is 17 residues long. The sampling schedule covered blood at baseline, cycle 4 day 1, and cycle 7 day 1. Concerning this clone: Its antigen is not known.

This table comes from immunoSEQ multiplex PCR, and its TCRdb copy is limited to in-frame clones, with some not included. The sample has tens of thousands of clones, less than 90% seen once. The chain uses TRBV18 and TRBJ1-4; possible D gene TRBD1, 5 bases. This specimen was CD4+ or CD8+ T cells sorted from blood, taken in a trial of the OX40 agonist ivuxolimab. The receptor's source is an adult with an advanced solid tumor such as melanoma, head and neck, liver or kidney cancer. CDR3 sequence reads: CASSPLGTQLANEKLFF. The CDR3 bases are TGTGCCAGCTCACCCCTTGGGACCCAGTTGGCTAATGAAAAACTGTTTTTT.